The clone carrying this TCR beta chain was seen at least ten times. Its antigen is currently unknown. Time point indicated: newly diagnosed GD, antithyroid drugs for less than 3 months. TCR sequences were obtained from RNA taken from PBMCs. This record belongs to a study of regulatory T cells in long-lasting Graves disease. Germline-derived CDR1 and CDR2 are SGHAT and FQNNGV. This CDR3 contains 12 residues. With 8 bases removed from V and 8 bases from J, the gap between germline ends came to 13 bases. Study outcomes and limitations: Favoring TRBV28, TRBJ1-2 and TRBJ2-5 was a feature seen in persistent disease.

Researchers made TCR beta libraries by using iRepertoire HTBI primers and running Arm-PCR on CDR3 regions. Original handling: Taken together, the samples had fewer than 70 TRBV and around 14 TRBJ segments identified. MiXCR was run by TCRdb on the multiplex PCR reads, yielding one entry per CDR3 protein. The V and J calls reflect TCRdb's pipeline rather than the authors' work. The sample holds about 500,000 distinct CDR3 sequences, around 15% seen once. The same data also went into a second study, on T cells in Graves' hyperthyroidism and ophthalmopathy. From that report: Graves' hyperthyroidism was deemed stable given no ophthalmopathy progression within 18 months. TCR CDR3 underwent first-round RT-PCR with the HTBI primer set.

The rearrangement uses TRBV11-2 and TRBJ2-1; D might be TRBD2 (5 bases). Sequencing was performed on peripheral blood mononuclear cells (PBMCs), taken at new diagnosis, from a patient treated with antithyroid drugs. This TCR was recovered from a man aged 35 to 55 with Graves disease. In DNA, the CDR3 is TGTGCCAGCGGGTGGGAGTACGATGAGCAGTTCTTC. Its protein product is CASGWEYDEQFF.